The 21 T cell receptor beta chains below were found in one sample sequenced in a study of cytomegalovirus exposure and HLA in healthy donors. TCRdb keeps only in-frame clones here, not all; method: immunoSEQ multiplex PCR. The sample shows under 150,000 clones, 85% to 90% of them seen only once. The sequencing sample was made of PBMCs. The receptors shown here come from a man between 18 and 29 years old in good health and CMV-seropositive.

The chain carries TRBV6-6 and TRBJ2-1, with D perhaps TRBD2 (5 bases). The V gene's germline CDR1 is MNHNY and CDR2 SVGAGI (reference sequence). The CDR3 has 15 amino acids. V lost 0 bases, J lost 2 bases, and 8 bases lay in between. This CDR3 is CASSYSGVPYNEQFF. Written as DNA, the CDR3 is TGTGCCAGCAGTTACTCGGGAGTACCCTACAATGAGCAGTTCTTC.

For this clone: At one end the junction does not follow the germline gene, possibly because of a read error. V is TRBV2 and J is TRBJ1-1; D possibly corresponds to TRBD1 (5 bases). Germline CDR1 reads SNHLY; CDR2 reads FYNNEI. The CDR3 runs to 13 residues. The CDR3 coding sequence is TGTGCCAGCATTGAACAGGAGGACACTGAAGCTTTCTTT. Protein product: CASIEQEDTEAFF.

CDR3 sequence: CASSGTGARTEAFF. The DNA of the CDR3 is TGTGCCAGTAGCGGGACAGGGGCGAGGACTGAAGCTTTCTTT. The V call is TRBV19, the J call TRBJ1-1; 10 bases map to TRBD1. The CDR3 extends over 14 amino acids. The V and J ends lost 6 bases and 5 bases, in that order; junction bases with no gene match: 6. CDR1 LNHDA and CDR2 SQIVND come from the germline V gene (reference sequence).

This rearrangement joins TRBV11-3 to TRBJ1-2; D perhaps matches TRBD1 (5 bases). Germline V gene lookup returns CDR1 SGHNT and CDR2 YENEEA. The CDR3 consists of 14 residues. V gave up 0 bases and J gave up 6 bases, with 11 bases separating them. CDR3 coding DNA: TGTGCCAGCAGCTTAGATGCGGGGCGGGATGGCTACACCTTC. As protein: CASSLDAGRDGYTF.

The CDR3 spells CASTFSGTGGGNTIYF. CDR3 coding DNA: TGTGCCAGCACCTTCTCCGGGACAGGGGGTGGAAACACCATATATTTT. V gene TRBV2 combines with J gene TRBJ1-3; TRBD1 matches 11 bases. The germline V gene encodes CDR1 SNHLY and CDR2 FYNNEI. The CDR3 covers 16 residues. J gave up 3 bases and V 7 bases, and 8 bases lay outside the gene matches.

V and J are TRBV27 and TRBJ2-1; D unresolved. V lost 2 bases, J lost 9 bases, and 8 bases lay in between. Germline CDR1 MNHEY, CDR2 SMNVEV (reference sequence). This CDR3 is 12 amino acids long. CDR3 residues: CASSLGLGEQFF. CDR3 DNA: TGTGCCAGCAGTTTAGGGCTCGGTGAGCAGTTCTTC.

The chain recombines TRBV16 with TRBJ1-2, with unresolved D. Germline CDR1 and CDR2: KGHSY and FQNENV. The V gene lost 0 bases and the J gene lost 2 bases, with 10 bases spanning the gap. CDR3 length: 15 residues. The CDR3 spells CASSQSRVRNYGYTF. The DNA of the CDR3 is TGTGCCAGCAGCCAATCGCGGGTACGAAACTATGGCTACACCTTC. The variable domain in full, with the rest retrieved from reference TRBV16 and TRBJ1-2, is GEEVAQTPKHLVRGEGQKAKLYCAPIKGHSYVFWYQQVLKNEFKFLISFQNENVFDETGMPKERFSAKCLPNSPCSLEIQATKLEDSAVYFCASSQSRVRNYGYTFGSGTRLTVV.

The V and J genes are TRBV2 and TRBJ1-2, with a weak D call TRBD1 (5 bases). The CDR3 has 15 amino acids. Germline CDR1 is SNHLY and CDR2 is FYNNEI. Trimming took 1 base from V and 5 from J, leaving 14 bases between them. This chain's CDR3 is CASSEGVGRAYGYTF. The CDR3 DNA follows: TGTGCCAGCAGTGAAGGTGTGGGCAGGGCGTATGGCTACACCTTC.

CDR3 residues: CASSLGTDNSPLHF. The CDR3 DNA follows: TGCGCCAGCAGCTTGGGGACAGATAATTCACCCCTCCACTTT. The V gene is TRBV5-1, the J gene TRBJ1-6; the D gene is possibly TRBD1 (6 bases). Trimming removed 0 bases from V and 5 bases from J, with 6 bases in between. CDR3 length equals 14 residues. Germline V CDR1 and CDR2: SGHRS, YFSETQ.

This chain uses TRBV7-9 with TRBJ1-2; a weak D match, TRBD1 (5 bases). This CDR3 is built from 12 residues. Germline lookup yields CDR1 SEHNR and CDR2 FQNEAQ (reference sequence). Trimming left V 7 bases short and J 6 bases short, with 12 bases between. CDR3: CASIGGYNGYTF. As DNA, the CDR3 is TGTGCCAGCATCGGGGGGTATAATGGCTACACCTTC. The full variable domain, completed using reference TRBV7-9 and TRBJ1-2, is DTGVSQNPRHKITKRGQNVTFRCDPISEHNRLYWYRQTLGQGPEFLTYFQNEAQLEKSRLLSDRFSAERPKGSFSTLEIQRTEQGDSAMYLCASIGGYNGYTFGSGTRLTVV.

This clone came up once. As DNA, the CDR3 is TGTGCCAGCAGCCGGAACGGGGGGTCCACAGATACGCAGTATTTT. It codes for CASSRNGGSTDTQYF. The V call is TRBV4-2, the J call TRBJ2-3; TRBD2 matches 7 bases. The germline CDR1 and CDR2 sequences are LGHNA and YNFKEQ. CDR3 length: 15 amino acids. V shed 4 bases and J 2 bases; nucleotides not matched to a gene: 6.

The chain couples TRBV2 to TRBJ2-3; the D gene is possibly TRBD2 (7 bases). Germline V lookup: CDR1 SNHLY, CDR2 FYNNEI. CDR3 length equals 13 residues. Trimming removed 8 bases from V and 5 bases from J, with 14 bases in between. CDR3 DNA: TGTGCCAGCGGGGGGGGCCGGGTAGATACGCAGTATTTT. Protein product: CASGGGRVDTQYF.

J is TRBJ2-3 and V is TRBV5-6; D is uncertain. V gave up 4 bases and J gave up 6 bases, with 21 bases separating them. The CDR3 consists of 16 residues. Germline values: CDR1 SGHDT, CDR2 YYEEEE. CDR3 residues: CASSPLKTNYADTQYF. In DNA, the CDR3 is TGTGCCAGCAGCCCACTCAAGACCAACTACGCCGATACGCAGTATTTT. The variable domain in full, with the rest retrieved from reference TRBV5-6 and TRBJ2-3, is DAGVTQSPTHLIKTRGQQVTLRCSPKSGHDTVSWYQQALGQGPQFIFQYYEEEERQRGNFPDRFSGHQFPNYSSELNVNALLLGDSALYLCASSPLKTNYADTQYFGPGTRLTVL.

This chain connects TRBV7-9 to TRBJ2-7, with D possibly being TRBD2 (6 bases). Germline V gene sequence: CDR1 SEHNR, CDR2 FQNEAQ (reference sequence). This CDR3 has 16 amino acids. V was cut by 1 base and J by 0 bases, with 13 bases left in between. The CDR3 nucleotides read TGTGCCAGCAGCTTAGTAACCGTCGGGAGCTCCTACGAGCAGTACTTC. This gives the protein CASSLVTVGSSYEQYF.

The rearrangement uses TRBV19 and TRBJ1-1, with a tentative D call TRBD1 (6 bases). The CDR3 runs to 13 residues. Between the trimmed V and J ends, which lost 8 bases and 11 bases, there was a span of 21 bases. Germline CDR1 is LNHDA and CDR2 is SQIVND (reference sequence). The CDR3 nucleotides read TGTGCCAGTGGGGGCGGTAAATTAAGGAAGGCTTTCTTT. It is translated as CASGGGKLRKAFF.

The chain links TRBV5-4 to TRBJ2-1, with 7 bases that match TRBD2. With 0 bases clipped from V and 6 bases from J, the junction kept 6 bases outside the gene matches. This CDR3 comprises 15 residues. Germline lookup yields CDR1 SGHNT and CDR2 YYREEE (reference sequence). CDR3 DNA: TGTGCCAGCAGCTTGGAAACGGGAGGAGTCAATGAGCAGTTCTTC. Its translation is CASSLETGGVNEQFF.

The chain couples TRBV11-2 to TRBJ1-5; unclear D gene. The CDR3 consists of 13 residues. Germline CDR1 and CDR2: SGHAT and FQNNGV. V was clipped by 8 bases and J by 6 bases, with 14 bases between them. The CDR3 sequence is CASREGMGQPQHF. The CDR3 coding sequence is TGTGCCAGCCGGGAGGGAATGGGTCAGCCCCAGCATTTT.

This clone was counted only a few times. The chain links TRBV2 to TRBJ1-2; D remains unclear. In germline, CDR1 is SNHLY, CDR2 FYNNEI. This CDR3 has 14 residues. V lost 3 bases and J 7 bases, leaving 15 bases between the germline ends. DNA for the CDR3: TGTGCCAGCAGTGACGGTGTATCCTCGAGTGGCTACACCTTC. It translates to CASSDGVSSSGYTF.

The rearrangement uses TRBV30 and TRBJ1-2; 7 bases fit TRBD1. The germline CDR1 and CDR2 sequences are GTSNPN and SVGIG (reference sequence). Trimming removed 2 bases from V and 5 bases from J; junction bases left unmatched: 5. This CDR3 has 13 residues. The CDR3 protein is CAWSKGADYGYTF. CDR3 nucleotide sequence: TGTGCCTGGAGTAAGGGGGCGGATTATGGCTACACCTTC.

This rearrangement joins TRBV25-1 to TRBJ2-7, with D uncertain. V dropped 4 bases and J dropped 0 bases, with 10 bases sitting between them. The CDR3 is 14 residues long. CDR1 and CDR2 from the germline V gene are MGHDK and SYGVNS. CDR3 protein: CASSVMGYSYEQYF. The CDR3 DNA is TGTGCCAGCAGTGTTATGGGCTACTCCTACGAGCAGTACTTC.

The rearrangement uses TRBV6-4 and TRBJ1-6; D is possibly TRBD1 (6 bases). The V gene's germline CDR1 is MRHNA and CDR2 SNTAGT. V lost 5 bases and J lost 10, with 21 bases in between. The CDR3 is made up of 16 amino acids. The CDR3 DNA is TGTGCCAGCAGTAGCAGGGGAAGAGGGGTTCGGTCACCCCTCCACTTT. This gives the protein CASSSRGRGVRSPLHF.